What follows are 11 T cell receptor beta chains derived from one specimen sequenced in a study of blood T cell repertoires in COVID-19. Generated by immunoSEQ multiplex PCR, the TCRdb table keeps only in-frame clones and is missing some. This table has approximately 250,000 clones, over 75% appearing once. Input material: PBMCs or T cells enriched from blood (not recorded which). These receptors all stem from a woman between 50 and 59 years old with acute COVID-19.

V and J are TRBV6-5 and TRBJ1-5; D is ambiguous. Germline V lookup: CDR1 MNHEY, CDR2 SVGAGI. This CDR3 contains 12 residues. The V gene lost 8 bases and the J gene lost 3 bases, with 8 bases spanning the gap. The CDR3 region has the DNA TGTGCCAGCTCAGTTTTCAATCAGCCCCAGCATTTT. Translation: CASSVFNQPQHF.

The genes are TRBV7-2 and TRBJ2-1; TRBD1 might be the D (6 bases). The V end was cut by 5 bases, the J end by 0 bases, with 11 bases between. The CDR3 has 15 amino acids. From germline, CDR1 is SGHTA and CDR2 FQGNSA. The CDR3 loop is CASSLQGGSYNEQFF. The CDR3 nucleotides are TGTGCCAGCAGCCTACAAGGGGGCTCCTACAATGAGCAGTTCTTC.

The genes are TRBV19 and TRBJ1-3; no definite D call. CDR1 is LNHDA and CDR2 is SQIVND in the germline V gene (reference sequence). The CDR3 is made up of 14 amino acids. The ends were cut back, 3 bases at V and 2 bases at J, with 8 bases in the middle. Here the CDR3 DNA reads TGTGCCAGTAGTATGGGAGGGCCTGGAAACACCATATATTTT. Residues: CASSMGGPGNTIYF. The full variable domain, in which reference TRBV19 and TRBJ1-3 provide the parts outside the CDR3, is DGGITQSPKYLFRKEGQNVTLSCEQNLNHDAMYWYRQDPGQGLRLIYYSQIVNDFQKGDIAEGYSVSREKKESFPLTVTSAQKNPTAFYLCASSMGGPGNTIYFGEGSWLTVV.

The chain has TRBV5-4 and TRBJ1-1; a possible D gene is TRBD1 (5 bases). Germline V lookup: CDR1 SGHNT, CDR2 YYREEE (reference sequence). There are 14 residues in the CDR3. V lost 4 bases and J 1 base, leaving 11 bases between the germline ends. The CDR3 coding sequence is TGTGCCAGCAGCCCGGGGGGGAGGAACACTGAAGCTTTCTTT. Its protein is CASSPGGRNTEAFF.

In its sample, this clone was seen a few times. CDR3: CASRREEETQYF. For the CDR3, the DNA is TGTGCCAGCAGGAGAGAGGAGGAGACCCAGTACTTC. V is TRBV12-3 or TRBV12-4 and J is TRBJ2-5; no clear D. CDR3 size: 12 residues. V lost 6 bases and J 5 bases, leaving 10 bases between the germline ends.

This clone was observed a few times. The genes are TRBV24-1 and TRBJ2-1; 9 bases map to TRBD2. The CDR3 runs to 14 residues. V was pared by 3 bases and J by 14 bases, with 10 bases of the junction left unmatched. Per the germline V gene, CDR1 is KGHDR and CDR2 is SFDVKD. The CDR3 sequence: CATSDQGSGGPKFF. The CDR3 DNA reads TGTGCCACCAGTGATCAAGGTAGCGGGGGCCCCAAGTTCTTC.

The CDR3 protein is CASSFYRDYGYTF. DNA of the CDR3: TGCGCCAGCAGCTTCTACAGGGACTATGGCTACACCTTC. V and J are TRBV5-1 and TRBJ1-2, with a weak D call TRBD1 (6 bases). Germline CDR1 and CDR2: SGHRS and YFSETQ. CDR3 length: 13 amino acids. Trimming left V 2 bases short and J 3 bases short, with 8 bases between.

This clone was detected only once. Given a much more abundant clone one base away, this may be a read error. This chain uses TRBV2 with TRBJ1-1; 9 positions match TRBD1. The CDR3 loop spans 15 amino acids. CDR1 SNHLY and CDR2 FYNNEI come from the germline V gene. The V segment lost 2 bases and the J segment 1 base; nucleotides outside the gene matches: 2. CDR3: CASSELGQGNTEAFF. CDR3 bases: TGTGCCAGCAGTGAATTGGGACAGGGGAACACTGAAGCTTTCTTT.

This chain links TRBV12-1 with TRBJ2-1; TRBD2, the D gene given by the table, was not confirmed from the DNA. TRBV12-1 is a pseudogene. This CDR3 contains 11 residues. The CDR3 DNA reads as TGTGCCAGCAGCTCCCGCACCCGCACTTTCTTC. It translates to CASSSRTRTFF.

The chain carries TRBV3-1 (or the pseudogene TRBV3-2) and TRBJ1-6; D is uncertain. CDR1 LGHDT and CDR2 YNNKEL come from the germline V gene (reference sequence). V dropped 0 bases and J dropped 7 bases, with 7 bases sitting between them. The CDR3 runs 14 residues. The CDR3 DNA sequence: TGTGCCAGCAGCCAAGATTCGGGAAATTCACCCCTCCACTTT. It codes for CASSQDSGNSPLHF.

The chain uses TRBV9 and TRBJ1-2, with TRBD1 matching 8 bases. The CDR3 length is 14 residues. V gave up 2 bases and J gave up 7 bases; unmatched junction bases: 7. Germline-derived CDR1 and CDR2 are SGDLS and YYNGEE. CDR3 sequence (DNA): TGTGCCAGCAGCGTTGGACAGGGAACTGCTGGCTACACCTTC. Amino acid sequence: CASSVGQGTAGYTF.